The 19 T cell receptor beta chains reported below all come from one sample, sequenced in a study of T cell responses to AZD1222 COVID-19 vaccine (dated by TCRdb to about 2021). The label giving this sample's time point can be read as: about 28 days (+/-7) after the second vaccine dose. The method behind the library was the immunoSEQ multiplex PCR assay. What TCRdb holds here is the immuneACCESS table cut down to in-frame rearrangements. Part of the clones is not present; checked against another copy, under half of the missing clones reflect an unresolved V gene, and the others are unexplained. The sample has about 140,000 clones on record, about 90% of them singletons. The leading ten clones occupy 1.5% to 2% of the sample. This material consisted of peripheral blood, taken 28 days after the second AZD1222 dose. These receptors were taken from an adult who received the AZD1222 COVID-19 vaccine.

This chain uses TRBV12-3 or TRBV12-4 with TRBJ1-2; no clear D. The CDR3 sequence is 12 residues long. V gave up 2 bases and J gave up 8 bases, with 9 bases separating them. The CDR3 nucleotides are TGTGCCAGCAGTTTAAACGGAATCGGCTACACCTTC. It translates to CASSLNGIGYTF.

CDR3 nucleotides: TGTGCCAGCAGCCCTTCAGGATGGAGCTCTGGAAACACCATATATTTT. It translates to CASSPSGWSSGNTIYF. V is TRBV3-1 (or the pseudogene TRBV3-2) and J is TRBJ1-3; D is uncertain. The CDR3 totals 16 residues. CDR1 is LGHDT, CDR2 YNNKEL, per germline (reference sequence). V was cut by 4 bases and J by 0 bases, with 13 bases left in between.

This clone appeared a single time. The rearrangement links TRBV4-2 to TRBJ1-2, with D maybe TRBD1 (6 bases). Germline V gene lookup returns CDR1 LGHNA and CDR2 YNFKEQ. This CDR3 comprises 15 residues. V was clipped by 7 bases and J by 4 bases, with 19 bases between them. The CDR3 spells CASTLTVGGGYGYTF. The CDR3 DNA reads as TGTGCCAGCACCCTAACAGTGGGAGGGGGCTATGGCTACACCTTC.

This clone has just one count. Here the CDR3 reads CASSLERIRSGNTIYF. The DNA for the CDR3 is TGCGCCAGCAGCTTGGAAAGGATTCGCTCTGGAAACACCATATATTTT. The chain has TRBV5-1 and TRBJ1-3; D remains ambiguous. CDR3 length: 16 amino acids. With 0 bases removed from V and 0 bases from J, the gap between germline ends came to 10 bases. Germline CDR1 SGHRS, CDR2 YFSETQ. Looking up the rest from reference TRBV5-1 and TRBJ1-3 gives the full variable domain: KAGVTQTPRYLIKTRGQQVTLSCSPISGHRSVSWYQQTPGQGLQFLFEYFSETQRNKGNFPGRFSGRQFSNSRSEMNVSTLELGDSALYLCASSLERIRSGNTIYFGEGSWLTVV.

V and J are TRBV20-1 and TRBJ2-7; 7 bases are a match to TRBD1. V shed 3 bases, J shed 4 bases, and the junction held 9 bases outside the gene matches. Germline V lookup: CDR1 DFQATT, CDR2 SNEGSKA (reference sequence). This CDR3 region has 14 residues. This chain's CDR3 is CSASRQGVLYEQYF. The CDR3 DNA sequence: TGCAGTGCTAGTCGGCAGGGGGTACTTTACGAGCAGTACTTC.

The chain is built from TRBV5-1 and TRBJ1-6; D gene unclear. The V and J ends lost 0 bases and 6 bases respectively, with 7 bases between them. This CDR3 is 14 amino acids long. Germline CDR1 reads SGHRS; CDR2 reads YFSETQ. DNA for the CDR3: TGCGCCAGCAGCTTGGGTGCGGGTAATTCACCCCTCCACTTT. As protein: CASSLGAGNSPLHF.

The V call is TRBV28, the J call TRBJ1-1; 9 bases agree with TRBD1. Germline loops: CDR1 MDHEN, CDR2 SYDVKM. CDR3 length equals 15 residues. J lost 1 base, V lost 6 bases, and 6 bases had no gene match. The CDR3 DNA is TGTGCCAGCAGCGCCAACAGGGGGCGGAACACTGAAGCTTTCTTT. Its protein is CASSANRGRNTEAFF.

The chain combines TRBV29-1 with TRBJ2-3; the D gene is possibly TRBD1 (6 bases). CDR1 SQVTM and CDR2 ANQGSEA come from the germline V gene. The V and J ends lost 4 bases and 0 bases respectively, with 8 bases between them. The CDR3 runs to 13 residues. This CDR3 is CSVGQASTDTQYF. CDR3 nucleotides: TGCAGCGTTGGACAGGCGAGCACAGATACGCAGTATTTT.

The CDR3 sequence: CASSLSWAMNTEAFF. In DNA form, the CDR3 reads TGTGCCAGCAGCTTAAGTTGGGCCATGAACACTGAAGCTTTCTTT. The chain is built from TRBV11-2 and TRBJ1-1; D unclear. The CDR3 is 15 amino acids. Trimming removed 2 bases at V and 0 bases at J, with 10 bases between. Looked up from germline, CDR1 is SGHAT and CDR2 is FQNNGV. The full variable domain, its missing parts supplied by reference TRBV11-2 and TRBJ1-1, is EAGVAQSPRYKIIEKRQSVAFWCNPISGHATLYWYQQILGQGPKLLIQFQNNGVVDDSQLPKDRFSAERLKGVDSTLKIQPAKLEDSAVYLCASSLSWAMNTEAFFGQGTRLTVV.

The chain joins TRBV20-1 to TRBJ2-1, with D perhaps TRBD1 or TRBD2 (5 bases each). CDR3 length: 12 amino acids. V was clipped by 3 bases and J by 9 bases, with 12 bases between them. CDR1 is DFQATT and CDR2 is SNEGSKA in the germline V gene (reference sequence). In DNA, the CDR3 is TGCAGTGCTAGTCTCGCAGGGACTGAGCAGTTCTTC. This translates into CSASLAGTEQFF.

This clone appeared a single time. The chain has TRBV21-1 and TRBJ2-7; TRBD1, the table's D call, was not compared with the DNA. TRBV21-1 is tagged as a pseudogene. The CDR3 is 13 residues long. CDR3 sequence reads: CASSRRQVYEQYV. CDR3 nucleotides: TGTGCCAGCAGCCGACGACAGGTCTACGAGCAGTACGTC.

The CDR3 spells CASSEVGSAAYEQYF. CDR3 DNA: TGTGCCAGCAGTGAAGTCGGGAGTGCCGCCTACGAGCAGTACTTC. V is TRBV7-6 and J is TRBJ2-7, with a tentative D call TRBD2 (6 bases). The germline V gene has CDR1 SGHVS and CDR2 FNYEAQ. The V and J ends lost 6 bases and 2 bases respectively, with 17 bases between them. This CDR3 spans 15 amino acids.

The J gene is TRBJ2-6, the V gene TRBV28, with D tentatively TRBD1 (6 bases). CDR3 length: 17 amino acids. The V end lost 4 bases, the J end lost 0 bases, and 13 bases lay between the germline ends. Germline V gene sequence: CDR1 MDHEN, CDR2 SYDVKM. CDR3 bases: TGTGCCAGCAGTTCAGGGGTCCGGAGCTCTGGGGCCAACGTCCTGACTTTC. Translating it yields CASSSGVRSSGANVLTF.

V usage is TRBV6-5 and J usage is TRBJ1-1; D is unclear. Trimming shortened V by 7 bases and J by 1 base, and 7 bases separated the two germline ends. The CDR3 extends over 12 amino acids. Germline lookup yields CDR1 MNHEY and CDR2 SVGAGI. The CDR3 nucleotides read TGTGCCAGCAACCGACCGAACACTGAAGCTTTCTTT. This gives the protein CASNRPNTEAFF.

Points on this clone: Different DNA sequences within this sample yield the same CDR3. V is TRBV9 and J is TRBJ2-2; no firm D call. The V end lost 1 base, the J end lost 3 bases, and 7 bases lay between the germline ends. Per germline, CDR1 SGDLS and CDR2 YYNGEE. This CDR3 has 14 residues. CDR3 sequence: CASSVRVYTGELFF. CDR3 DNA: TGTGCCAGCAGCGTAAGGGTGTACACCGGGGAGCTGTTTTTT.

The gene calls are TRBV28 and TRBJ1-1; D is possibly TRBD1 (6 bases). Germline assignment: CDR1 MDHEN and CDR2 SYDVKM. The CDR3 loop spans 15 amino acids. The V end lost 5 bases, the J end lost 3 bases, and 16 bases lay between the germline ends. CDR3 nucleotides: TGTGCCAGCAGTCAAAATACAGGGAAATACACTGAAGCTTTCTTT. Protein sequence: CASSQNTGKYTEAFF.

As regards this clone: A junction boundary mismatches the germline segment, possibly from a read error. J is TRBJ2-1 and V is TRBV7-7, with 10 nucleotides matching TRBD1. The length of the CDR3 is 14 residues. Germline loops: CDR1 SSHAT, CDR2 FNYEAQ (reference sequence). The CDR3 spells CASSPGQGMNEQFF. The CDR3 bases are TGTGCTAGCAGCCCGGGACAGGGGATGAATGAGCAGTTCTTC.

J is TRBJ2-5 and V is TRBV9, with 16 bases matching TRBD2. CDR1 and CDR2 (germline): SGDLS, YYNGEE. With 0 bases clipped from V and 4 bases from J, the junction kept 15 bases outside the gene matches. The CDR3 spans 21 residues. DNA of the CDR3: TGTGCCAGCAGCGTAGGGTCTGTGGGACTAGCGGGAGGGCCGGTTCGAGAGACCCAGTACTTC. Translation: CASSVGSVGLAGGPVRETQYF.

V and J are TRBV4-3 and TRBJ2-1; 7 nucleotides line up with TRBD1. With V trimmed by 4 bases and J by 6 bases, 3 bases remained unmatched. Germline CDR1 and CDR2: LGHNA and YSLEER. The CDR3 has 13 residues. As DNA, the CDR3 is TGCGCCAGCAGCCGTTCAGGGGGCAATGAGCAGTTCTTC. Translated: CASSRSGGNEQFF.